The subject of this entry is one T cell receptor (beta chain). There are a few counts of this clonotype. Its antigen has not been determined. No much larger clone exists at a distance of one base, and base qualities are not known. These data belong to a study of early T cells in non-severe SARS-CoV-2 infection (TCRdb year 2021). A note on the overall study: Because TCR sequencing was done on bulk RNA from unsorted whole blood, the alpha and beta chains could not be paired.

The study was a case-control design nested within a healthcare worker cohort in London, UK, with weekly nasopharyngeal swab PCR tests and blood sampling. Healthcare workers were recruited between 23 and 31 March 2020, during the week of the UK lockdown, and were followed weekly for up to roughly 16 weeks. The library was made by 5' RACE. Sequenced on a NextSeq 500. Unique molecular identifiers were attached to individual cDNA molecules in the TCR library protocol so that sequencing error and PCR bias could be corrected. Both TCR alpha and beta chains were sequenced, and tight co-correlation was observed between alpha and beta sequence abundances in each sample. On the authors' methods: Decombinator V4 was used to perform V gene, J gene and CDR3 annotation of TCR sequences. TCRs were defined as expanded if a significant change between any two time points was detected under a Poisson model with p below 0.0001. TCR abundances were normalised to the total number of TCRs sequenced in each sample and reported as counts per million. TRAV1-2 paired with TRAJ12, TRAJ20 or TRAJ33 defined MAIT TCRs, while TRAV10 paired with TRAJ18 defined iNKT TCRs. VDJdb, accessed 1 November 2021, was searched for CMV, EBV and SARS-CoV-2 annotated TCRs, excluding TCRs annotated for multiple antigens. The public reads were reanalyzed by TCRdb: fastp trimming at Q25, MiXCR alignment, in-frame beta chains only. A single entry per CDR3 protein holds the most common genes and DNA from its merged rows. The V and J calls and clone size come from TCRdb's table, not from the authors' own analysis. Recorded for this sample are 60,000 or so distinct CDR3 sequences; 12% of them occurred a single time. The ten largest clones take up under 4.5% of the sample.

The CDR3, from cysteine to phenylalanine, totals 15 residues. Just CDR3 DNA is preserved here, 45 bases in frame from base 1. The germline V gene sets CDR1 to SGHAT and CDR2 to FQNNGV. Trimming removed 1 base from V and 7 bases from J, leaving 14 bases between the germline ends. The study at large found these results: Matching against VDJdb was skewed toward anti-spike CD8 responses, likely underestimated virus-specific expansions, and missed private and CD4 specificities.

Sequencing was carried out using whole blood. The receptor chain draws on TRBV11-2 and TRBJ2-1; the D gene is not confidently resolved. The clonotype comes from an adult who was a healthcare worker with PCR-confirmed SARS-CoV-2 infection or an uninfected control (not recorded which). The sequence in DNA is TGTGCCAGCAGCTTAGCGGTTTTGAGCCTGAATGAGCAGTTCTTC. The encoded protein is CASSLAVLSLNEQFF. The CDR3, completed at both ends by the reference TRBV11-2 and TRBJ2-1 genes, gives the full variable domain EAGVAQSPRYKIIEKRQSVAFWCNPISGHATLYWYQQILGQGPKLLIQFQNNGVVDDSQLPKDRFSAERLKGVDSTLKIQPAKLEDSAVYLCASSLAVLSLNEQFFGPGTRLTVL.